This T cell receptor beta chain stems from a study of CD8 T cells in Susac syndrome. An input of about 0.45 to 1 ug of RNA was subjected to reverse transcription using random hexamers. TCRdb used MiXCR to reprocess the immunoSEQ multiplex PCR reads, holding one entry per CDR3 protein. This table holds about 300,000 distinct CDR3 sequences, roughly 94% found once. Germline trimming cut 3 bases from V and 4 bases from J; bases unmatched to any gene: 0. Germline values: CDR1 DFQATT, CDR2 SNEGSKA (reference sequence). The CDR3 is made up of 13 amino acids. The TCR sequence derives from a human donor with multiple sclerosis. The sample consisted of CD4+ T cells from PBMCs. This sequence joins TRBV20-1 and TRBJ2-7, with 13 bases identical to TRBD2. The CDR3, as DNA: TGCAGTGCTAGGGGACTAGCGGGGTACGAGCAGTACTTC. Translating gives CSARGLAGYEQYF.